These 19 T cell receptor beta chains were all obtained from the same sample, sequenced in a study of shared clonotypes between healthy human individuals. Assay: immunoSEQ multiplex PCR; the TCRdb copy retains only in-frame clones and omits some. The sample records about 2.4 million clones, under 95% being singletons. Sequencing input: naive CD4+ T cells from PBMCs. The subset: CD45RA+ positively selected. All receptors come from a man aged 18 to 30 in good health. Some clones in this sample may be carry-over from other donors' samples.

The V call is TRBV28, the J call TRBJ2-5, with TRBD2 matching 7 bases. The assigned J gene may be wrong: the sequence end matches TRBJ2-7 better. The CDR3 runs 14 residues. CDR1 MDHEN and CDR2 SYDVKM come from the germline V gene. Here the CDR3 reads CASSRGPSGYEQYF. In nucleotides, the CDR3 is TGTGCCAGCAGTAGAGGGCCTAGCGGATACGAGCAGTACTTC.

The rearrangement joins TRBV6-5 to TRBJ2-7; D is unclear. Germline CDR1 MNHEY, CDR2 SVGAGI. The CDR3 spans 16 residues. V was shortened by 3 bases and J by 0 bases, with 15 bases between the two germline ends. CDR3: CASSYGPAESSYEQYF. CDR3 coding DNA: TGTGCCAGCAGTTATGGCCCGGCGGAGAGCTCCTACGAGCAGTACTTC.

This chain links TRBV5-1 with TRBJ1-3; 11 positions match TRBD1. The CDR3 is made up of 16 amino acids. The junction had 2 bases not matched to a gene; V was cut back by 3 bases and J by 0 bases. CDR1 SGHRS and CDR2 YFSETQ come from the germline V gene. For the CDR3, the DNA is TGCGCCAGCAGCTGGGGACAGGGGGGCTCTGGAAACACCATATATTTT. The encoded protein is CASSWGQGGSGNTIYF. Together with reference TRBV5-1 and TRBJ1-3, the CDR3 gives the full variable domain: KAGVTQTPRYLIKTRGQQVTLSCSPISGHRSVSWYQQTPGQGLQFLFEYFSETQRNKGNFPGRFSGRQFSNSRSEMNVSTLELGDSALYLCASSWGQGGSGNTIYFGEGSWLTVV.

This clone was observed a single time. This sequence joins TRBV28 and TRBJ1-3; D uncertain. Trimming stripped 5 bases from V and 0 bases from J, with 14 bases between. This CDR3 is built from 16 residues. The V gene's germline CDR1 is MDHEN and CDR2 SYDVKM. CDR3 residues: CASSAPGQSSGNTIYF. The CDR3 DNA reads as TGTGCCAGCAGTGCCCCGGGCCAAAGCTCTGGAAACACCATATATTTT.

This clone was seen a single time. The chain recombines TRBV10-3 with TRBJ2-5; 7 bases agree with TRBD2. The end of the DNA fits TRBJ2-7 better, so the J call may be wrong. The CDR3 runs 14 residues. Germline CDR1 reads ENHRY; CDR2 reads SYGVKD. The DNA for the CDR3 is TGTGCCATCAGGAGCACTAGCGCCAGCGACGAGCAGTACTTC. Translating gives CAIRSTSASDEQYF.

The V call is TRBV18, the J call TRBJ2-2; D remains ambiguous. Trimming removed 3 bases at V and 0 bases at J, with 17 bases between. Per germline, CDR1 KGHSH and CDR2 LQKENI. This CDR3 comprises 18 residues. For the CDR3, the DNA is TGTGCCAGCTCACCTAATATATACAGCTTCGCGAACACCGGGGAGCTGTTTTTT. It encodes CASSPNIYSFANTGELFF.

Turning to this clone: The same CDR3 also results from other DNA sequences found in this sample. This rearrangement joins TRBV5-1 to TRBJ2-7, with TRBD2 matching 7 bases. The CDR3 covers 14 residues. The junction had 7 bases not matched to a gene; V was cut back by 5 bases and J by 2 bases. Germline-derived CDR1 and CDR2 are SGHRS and YFSETQ. The CDR3 loop is CASSLTGGAYEQYF. Written as DNA, the CDR3 is TGCGCCAGCAGTTTGACGGGAGGCGCCTACGAGCAGTACTTC.

This chain connects TRBV14 to TRBJ2-3, with 9 bases fitting TRBD1. The germline V gene encodes CDR1 SGHDN and CDR2 FVKESK. The CDR3 spans 16 residues. The J segment lost 6 bases and the V segment lost 1 base, leaving 8 bases of the junction unmatched. DNA of the CDR3: TGTGCCAGCAGCCAAGTTGGGGGACAGGGAAGCGATACGCAGTATTTT. It is translated as CASSQVGGQGSDTQYF.

The chain employs TRBV28 and TRBJ2-2, with D uncertain. The ends were cut back, 5 bases at V and 3 bases at J, with 19 bases in the middle. Germline V gives CDR1 MDHEN, CDR2 SYDVKM. This CDR3 has 17 residues. CDR3 residues: CASSPSDPRRDTGELFF. The CDR3 DNA is TGTGCCAGCAGTCCGAGCGATCCTCGAAGGGACACCGGGGAGCTGTTTTTT.

The V call is TRBV4-1, the J call TRBJ2-4; D unresolved. This CDR3 has 14 amino acids. The ends were cut back, 1 base at V and 9 bases at J, with 13 bases in the middle. Germline CDR1 reads MGHRA; CDR2 reads YSYEKL. The DNA for the CDR3 is TGCGCCAGCAGCCAAGGTTTGGTGCTTAGCATTCAGTACTTC. It encodes CASSQGLVLSIQYF.

V and J are TRBV19 and TRBJ1-1; D is unresolved. This CDR3 contains 15 residues. The germline V and J ends were trimmed by 3 bases and 0 bases, with 11 bases remaining between them. Per the germline V gene, CDR1 is LNHDA and CDR2 is SQIVND (reference sequence). The CDR3 sequence is CASSIPKTMNTEAFF. The CDR3 region has the DNA TGTGCCAGTAGTATCCCCAAGACAATGAACACTGAAGCTTTCTTT.

This rearrangement joins TRBV5-6 to TRBJ2-2, with D perhaps TRBD1 (5 bases). With 2 bases removed from V and 2 bases from J, the gap between germline ends came to 13 bases. The CDR3 covers 16 residues. In germline, CDR1 is SGHDT, CDR2 YYEEEE. CDR3 sequence: CASSLRQGGNTGELFF. The CDR3 nucleotides are TGTGCCAGCAGCTTACGTCAGGGTGGAAACACCGGGGAGCTGTTTTTT.

This clone was counted once. The chain links TRBV28 to TRBJ2-4; 7 bases line up with TRBD2. The CDR3 is made up of 17 amino acids. V was clipped by 2 bases and J by 4 bases; unmatched bases: 11. The germline CDR1 and CDR2 sequences are MDHEN and SYDVKM. The CDR3 sequence: CASSLRSAARGKNIQYF. The CDR3 bases are TGTGCCAGCAGTTTACGGTCGGCAGCGCGGGGGAAAAACATTCAGTACTTC.

This chain uses TRBV4-1 with TRBJ1-3, with D uncertain. CDR1 MGHRA and CDR2 YSYEKL come from the germline V gene. The CDR3 is made up of 13 amino acids. Trimming took 3 bases from V and 1 from J, leaving 4 bases between them. CDR3 nucleotide sequence: TGCGCCAGCAGCCATAGATCTGGAAACACCATATATTTT. It specifies CASSHRSGNTIYF.

The chain recombines TRBV5-4 with TRBJ1-1; D remains ambiguous. The CDR3 contains 16 residues. Trimming removed 0 bases at V and 0 bases at J, with 12 bases between. The germline V gene encodes CDR1 SGHNT and CDR2 YYREEE (reference sequence). The CDR3: CASSLGAGFMNTEAFF. For the CDR3, the DNA is TGTGCCAGCAGCTTGGGGGCAGGTTTTATGAACACTGAAGCTTTCTTT.

This chain connects TRBV19 to TRBJ2-2; 7 bases line up with TRBD1. This CDR3 is 18 amino acids long. V gave up 3 bases and J gave up 8 bases; unmatched junction bases: 18. Germline V gene sequence: CDR1 LNHDA, CDR2 SQIVND (reference sequence). CDR3 sequence: CASSIWGRGTPRAGELFF. CDR3 bases: TGTGCCAGTAGTATTTGGGGCAGGGGGACGCCTAGGGCTGGGGAGCTGTTTTTT.

The rearrangement joins TRBV28 to TRBJ1-1; perhaps TRBD1 as D (5 bases). The V gene's germline CDR1 is MDHEN and CDR2 SYDVKM. Between the trimmed V and J ends, which lost 2 bases and 0 bases, there was a span of 13 bases. CDR3 size: 16 residues. CDR3 protein: CASSLVLGEVNTEAFF. CDR3 nucleotide sequence: TGTGCCAGCAGTTTAGTGTTAGGGGAGGTGAACACTGAAGCTTTCTTT.

The chain combines TRBV29-1 with TRBJ1-2; TRBD1 aligns across 7 bases. This CDR3 is built from 13 residues. From germline, CDR1 is SQVTM and CDR2 ANQGSEA. Trimming took 5 bases from V and 0 from J; bases not matched to a gene: 3. In DNA, the CDR3 is TGCAGCGTTTACAGGGGCACTAACTATGGCTACACCTTC. Protein product: CSVYRGTNYGYTF.

The rearrangement joins TRBV28 to TRBJ2-7, with D perhaps TRBD2 (6 bases). The CDR3 consists of 15 residues. CDR1 and CDR2 from the germline V gene are MDHEN and SYDVKM. V lost 7 bases and J lost 0, with 16 bases in between. CDR3 sequence reads: CASTRLGLSSYEQYF. The CDR3 nucleotides are TGTGCCAGCACCCGACTGGGACTGAGCTCCTACGAGCAGTACTTC.